What follows are 10 T cell receptor beta chains derived from one specimen sequenced in a study of blood T cell repertoires in COVID-19. Sequencing was performed with immunoSEQ multiplex PCR; in TCRdb, only in-frame clones are kept and a portion is missing. The repertoire holds about 400,000 clones, approximately 86% seen once, with more than 2% in the top ten. The specimen was PBMCs or T cells enriched from blood (not recorded which). The source is a woman aged 40 to 55 with acute COVID-19.

J is TRBJ2-3 and V is TRBV3-1 (or the pseudogene TRBV3-2); D is possibly TRBD2 (6 bases). There are 15 residues in the CDR3. V was cut by 2 bases and J by 4 bases, with 13 bases left in between. CDR1 is LGHDT and CDR2 is YNNKEL in the germline V gene (reference sequence). The CDR3 coding sequence is TGTGCCAGCAGCCAATCGGGGGTGCGAGCAGATACGCAGTATTTT. Its protein product is CASSQSGVRADTQYF.

This rearrangement joins TRBV7-8 to TRBJ1-5; D is undetermined. CDR1 and CDR2 (germline): SGHVS, FQNEAQ. The length of the CDR3 is 14 residues. Trimming took off 4 bases at V and 4 bases at J, with 11 bases between the two ends. The CDR3 reads CASSSRVTNQPQHF. Here the CDR3 DNA reads TGTGCCAGCAGCTCTCGGGTCACTAATCAGCCCCAGCATTTT. The variable domain in full, with the rest retrieved from reference TRBV7-8 and TRBJ1-5, is GAGVSQSPRYKVAKRGQDVALRCDPISGHVSLFWYQQALGQGPEFLTYFQNEAQLDKSGLPSDRFFAERPEGSVSTLKIQRTQQEDSAVYLCASSSRVTNQPQHFGDGTRLSIL.

V is TRBV24-1 and J is TRBJ1-2; maybe TRBD1 (5 bases). V was cut by 3 bases and J by 10 bases, with 17 bases left in between. Germline V CDR1 and CDR2: KGHDR, SFDVKD. This CDR3 contains 14 residues. CDR3 sequence reads: CATSDPGGTHDYTF. The DNA for the CDR3 is TGTGCCACCAGTGATCCGGGCGGGACCCATGACTACACCTTC.

This sequence joins TRBV29-1 and TRBJ2-3, with D maybe TRBD1 (6 bases). Germline V CDR1 and CDR2: SQVTM, ANQGSEA. The CDR3 runs to 13 residues. V was trimmed by 4 bases and J by 1 base, leaving 9 bases between them. The CDR3 sequence: CSVARGGTDTQYF. The CDR3 DNA is TGCAGCGTTGCCAGGGGAGGCACAGATACGCAGTATTTT.

This rearrangement joins TRBV5-1 to TRBJ2-5, with D perhaps TRBD1 (6 bases). V was cut by 4 bases and J by 3 bases, with 13 bases left in between. Germline lookup yields CDR1 SGHRS and CDR2 YFSETQ. The CDR3 sequence is 14 residues long. The CDR3 nucleotides read TGCGCCAGCAGCCTGGGACACCTGGAAGAGACCCAGTACTTC. This codes for CASSLGHLEETQYF.

The genes are TRBV6-5 and TRBJ1-1; D might be TRBD1 (5 bases). The CDR3 is 14 residues long. The ends were cut back, 1 base at V and 4 bases at J, with 10 bases in the middle. CDR1 is MNHEY, CDR2 SVGAGI, per germline. CDR3: CASSYLAGGTEAFF. Here the CDR3 DNA reads TGTGCCAGCAGTTACTTGGCGGGGGGCACTGAAGCTTTCTTT.

V gene TRBV2 combines with J gene TRBJ1-6; D is unresolved. The V gene's germline CDR1 is SNHLY and CDR2 FYNNEI. CDR3 length: 14 residues. With 6 bases removed from V and 4 bases from J, the gap between germline ends came to 10 bases. The CDR3 sequence is CASRVTPYNSPLHF. The CDR3 bases are TGTGCCAGCAGGGTGACACCTTATAATTCACCCCTCCACTTT. Full variable domain (missing parts from reference TRBV2 and TRBJ1-6): EPEVTQTPSHQVTQMGQEVILRCVPISNHLYFYWYRQILGQKVEFLVSFYNNEISEKSEIFDDQFSVERPDGSNFTLKIRSTKLEDSAMYFCASRVTPYNSPLHFGNGTRLTVT.

This chain joins TRBV6-5 and TRBJ1-6, with 8 bases that match TRBD1. Looked up from germline, CDR1 is MNHEY and CDR2 is SVGAGI. The CDR3 is made up of 13 amino acids. V trimming: 6 bases; J trimming: 8 bases; junction bases outside the gene matches: 3. CDR3 nucleotides: TGTGCCAGCAGGGACAGGGAGGATTCACCCCTCCACTTT. Residues: CASRDREDSPLHF.

This clone appeared a single time. V and J are TRBV7-2 and TRBJ2-1, with 8 bases aligning to TRBD2. The V gene end was trimmed by 1 base and the J gene end by 5 bases; junction bases not matched to a gene: 4. Germline loops: CDR1 SGHTA, CDR2 FQGNSA. The CDR3 spans 15 residues. The CDR3 coding sequence is TGTGCCAGCAGCTTAGGTCATAGCGGGGACAATGAGCAGTTCTTC. Protein: CASSLGHSGDNEQFF.

The rearrangement uses TRBV5-1 and TRBJ2-7; the D gene is possibly TRBD1 (6 bases). The CDR3 loop spans 11 amino acids. CDR1 is SGHRS, CDR2 YFSETQ, per germline. Trimming took off 6 bases at V and 6 bases at J, with 10 bases between the two ends. CDR3 sequence reads: CASTLQGEQYF. CDR3 coding DNA: TGCGCCAGCACCCTACAGGGCGAGCAGTACTTC.